These 24 T cell receptor beta chains came from one sample sequenced in a study of cytotoxic CD8 clonotypes in ibrutinib-treated CLL. TCRdb's table, derived via immunoSEQ multiplex PCR, lists solely in-frame clones and lacks some. The sample contains 250,000 to 350,000 clones, approximately 76% of which appear only once. Material: PBMCs, obtained at disease progression, from a patient treated with ibrutinib. Source of these receptors: a human donor with chronic lymphocytic leukemia.

For the CDR3, the DNA is TGTGCCAGCAGCCCGGACAGGCGGGTTAGCTATGGCTACACCTTC. It translates to CASSPDRRVSYGYTF. The rearrangement links TRBV6-5 to TRBJ1-2, with 7 bases fitting TRBD1. The V and J ends lost 6 bases and 4 bases, in that order; junction bases with no gene match: 11. Per the germline V gene, CDR1 is MNHEY and CDR2 is SVGAGI. The CDR3 has 15 amino acids.

This rearrangement joins TRBV11-1 to TRBJ2-2; D unclear. Germline CDR1 reads SGHAT; CDR2 reads FQDESV (reference sequence). The V end was cut by 0 bases, the J end by 3 bases, with 17 bases between. The length of the CDR3 is 18 residues. The CDR3 nucleotides are TGTGCCAGCAGCTTAGCTCGGGTTAATTCTTGGGACACCGGGGAGCTGTTTTTT. Its protein product is CASSLARVNSWDTGELFF.

This clone appeared once. The rearrangement links TRBV7-2 to TRBJ1-2; D remains ambiguous. Trimming removed 1 base from V and 8 bases from J, with 17 bases in between. CDR1 is SGHTA, CDR2 FQGNSA, per germline. The CDR3 length is 15 residues. The CDR3 sequence is CASSLGVRWVGGYTF. The CDR3 DNA is TGTGCCAGCAGCTTAGGGGTTCGGTGGGTCGGAGGCTACACCTTC. The entire variable domain, with the rest obtained from reference TRBV7-2 and TRBJ1-2, is as follows: GAGVSQSPSNKVTEKGKDVELRCDPISGHTALYWYRQSLGQGLEFLIYFQGNSAPDKSGLPSDRFSAERTGGSVSTLTIQRTQQEDSAVYLCASSLGVRWVGGYTFGSGTRLTVV.

The chain joins TRBV6-5 to TRBJ2-7; D remains unclear. Looked up from germline, CDR1 is MNHEY and CDR2 is SVGAGI. Trimming took off 8 bases at V and 1 base at J, with 6 bases between the two ends. The CDR3 is 11 amino acids. The DNA of the CDR3 is TGTGCCAGCGGGCCATCCTACGAGCAGTACTTC. Translated, it gives CASGPSYEQYF.

The rearrangement joins TRBV6-1 to TRBJ1-2, with D hard to call. Germline-derived CDR1 and CDR2 are MNHNS and SASEGT. The CDR3 has 12 residues. The germline V and J ends were trimmed by 1 base and 6 bases, with 6 bases remaining between them. The CDR3 sequence: CASSEVLNGYTF. CDR3 nucleotide sequence: TGTGCCAGCAGTGAAGTACTCAATGGCTACACCTTC.

The chain uses TRBV5-5 and TRBJ1-2, with D hard to call. Germline CDR1 SGHKS, CDR2 YYEKEE (reference sequence). Trimming removed 0 bases from V and 4 bases from J, with 13 bases in between. The CDR3 sequence is 15 residues long. The CDR3 is CASSLETTLVYGYTF. The CDR3 region has the DNA TGTGCCAGCAGCTTGGAGACGACCCTAGTCTATGGCTACACCTTC.

V gene TRBV6-5 combines with J gene TRBJ2-7; D call uncertain. This CDR3 is built from 13 residues. Looked up from germline, CDR1 is MNHEY and CDR2 is SVGAGI. The V gene lost 6 bases and the J gene lost 1 base, with 10 bases spanning the gap. The CDR3 DNA is TGTGCCAGCAGCATAGGATTTTCCTACGAGCAGTACTTC. This gives the protein CASSIGFSYEQYF.

V is TRBV7-9 and J is TRBJ1-2, with 7 bases lining up with TRBD1. Germline V CDR1 and CDR2: SEHNR, FQNEAQ (reference sequence). Trimming at V came to 4 bases and at J to 4 bases, leaving 12 bases not matched to a gene. The CDR3 totals 16 residues. Here the CDR3 DNA reads TGTGCCAGCAGCTCAATGACAGGGACTGGGATCTATGGCTACACCTTC. As protein: CASSSMTGTGIYGYTF.

The chain uses TRBV9 and TRBJ1-2; D is unclear. Germline lookup yields CDR1 SGDLS and CDR2 YYNGEE. Trimming stripped 4 bases from V and 5 bases from J, with 21 bases between. CDR3 length equals 16 residues. The CDR3 here is CASSPSGGVRAYGYTF. In DNA form, the CDR3 reads TGTGCCAGCAGCCCCTCTGGTGGGGTTCGAGCTTATGGCTACACCTTC.

The DNA for the CDR3 is TGTGCCAGCAGTTCGTCAGGGGGCCGAAACGAGCAGTACTTC. The encoded protein is CASSSSGGRNEQYF. The rearrangement links TRBV6-5 to TRBJ2-7; 8 nucleotides align to TRBD1. The ends lost 4 bases at V and 5 bases at J; junction bases unmatched: 7. The CDR3 runs to 14 residues. Per the germline V gene, CDR1 is MNHEY and CDR2 is SVGAGI.

V gene TRBV18 combines with J gene TRBJ1-1; 9 positions agree with TRBD1. The CDR3 runs to 16 residues. Per germline, CDR1 KGHSH and CDR2 LQKENI. V trimming: 3 bases; J trimming: 3 bases; junction bases outside the gene matches: 8. The CDR3 DNA follows: TGTGCCAGCTCACCTACCGGGACAGGGTCTGACACTGAAGCTTTCTTT. This gives the protein CASSPTGTGSDTEAFF.

A few counts support this clone. J is TRBJ2-3 and V is TRBV25-1, with TRBD2 identical over 7 bases. Trimming took 3 bases from V and 1 from J; bases not matched to a gene: 7. Germline V gives CDR1 MGHDK, CDR2 SYGVNS. There are 16 residues in the CDR3. As DNA, the CDR3 is TGTGCCAGCAGTGATGGGGCTCGGGAGGGCACAGATACGCAGTATTTT. Amino acids: CASSDGAREGTDTQYF.

V and J are TRBV2 and TRBJ1-2; 10 bases match TRBD1. This CDR3 has 15 residues. With V trimmed by 4 bases and J by 4 bases, 6 bases remained unmatched. Germline V CDR1 and CDR2: SNHLY, FYNNEI. The CDR3, as DNA: TGTGCCAGCAGTGTTTGGACAGGGGGTACCTATGGCTACACCTTC. It encodes CASSVWTGGTYGYTF.

The genes are TRBV7-2 and TRBJ2-1; 10 nucleotides line up with TRBD1. In germline, CDR1 is SGHTA, CDR2 FQGNSA. CDR3 size: 15 residues. V dropped 4 bases and J dropped 9; count of bases not matched to a gene: 9. The CDR3 here is CASSSRDRGLGEQFF. The CDR3, as DNA: TGTGCCAGCAGCTCCCGGGACAGGGGTCTGGGTGAGCAGTTCTTC. Full variable domain (remainder filled in from reference TRBV7-2 and TRBJ2-1): GAGVSQSPSNKVTEKGKDVELRCDPISGHTALYWYRQSLGQGLEFLIYFQGNSAPDKSGLPSDRFSAERTGGSVSTLTIQRTQQEDSAVYLCASSSRDRGLGEQFFGPGTRLTVL.

The chain has TRBV7-6 and TRBJ2-7, with 8 bases aligning to TRBD1. The CDR3 is 16 residues long. The V and J ends lost 3 bases and 3 bases, in that order; junction bases with no gene match: 10. The germline V gene encodes CDR1 SGHVS and CDR2 FNYEAQ. This CDR3 is CASSFETGGSHYEQYF. The CDR3 nucleotides read TGTGCCAGCAGCTTCGAAACAGGGGGGTCCCACTACGAGCAGTACTTC.

The chain carries TRBV10-3 and TRBJ2-7, with D maybe TRBD1 (5 bases). CDR3 length: 15 residues. Looked up from germline, CDR1 is ENHRY and CDR2 is SYGVKD. The V and J ends lost 2 bases and 4 bases respectively, with 15 bases between them. CDR3 sequence: CAISEVIQQVYEQYF. The CDR3 bases are TGTGCCATCAGTGAGGTGATCCAACAGGTTTACGAGCAGTACTTC.

The rearrangement uses TRBV5-4 and TRBJ2-2; 16 positions match TRBD2. Per germline, CDR1 SGHNT and CDR2 YYREEE (reference sequence). The CDR3 totals 18 residues. With 4 bases clipped from V and 7 bases from J, the junction kept 10 bases outside the gene matches. CDR3 sequence reads: CASSPGTSGRAGDGELFF. As DNA, the CDR3 is TGTGCCAGCAGCCCCGGGACTAGCGGGAGGGCCGGGGACGGGGAGCTGTTTTTT.

The chain uses TRBV29-1 and TRBJ1-3; 9 bases map to TRBD1. The ends lost 7 bases at V and 1 base at J; junction bases unmatched: 8. Germline CDR1 reads SQVTM; CDR2 reads ANQGSEA. The CDR3 length is 15 residues. The CDR3 loop reads CSAIGTGRSGNTIYF. The CDR3 nucleotides are TGCAGCGCCATCGGGACAGGGAGGTCTGGAAACACCATATATTTT.

This clone has a count of ten or more. This chain joins TRBV18 and TRBJ1-2; tentative D call: TRBD1 (6 bases). Trimming removed 4 bases at V and 1 base at J, with 13 bases between. Per the germline V gene, CDR1 is KGHSH and CDR2 is LQKENI. CDR3 length: 15 amino acids. DNA of the CDR3: TGTGCCAGCTCACTGGCAGGGGAGGATAACTATGGCTACACCTTC. Translation: CASSLAGEDNYGYTF.

The genes are TRBV28 and TRBJ1-5; D gene unclear. The CDR3 spans 12 residues. Germline CDR1 MDHEN, CDR2 SYDVKM. Trimming left V 7 bases short and J 0 bases short, with 4 bases between. The CDR3 nucleotides are TGTGCCAGCACCCGTAGCAATCAGCCCCAGCATTTT. Translated, it gives CASTRSNQPQHF. The full variable domain, with the rest looked up from reference TRBV28 and TRBJ1-5, is DVKVTQSSRYLVKRTGEKVFLECVQDMDHENMFWYRQDPGLGLRLIYFSYDVKMKEKGDIPEGYSVSREKKERFSLILESASTNQTSMYLCASTRSNQPQHFGDGTRLSIL.

The V and J genes are TRBV7-3 and TRBJ2-2; TRBD2 is a possible D gene (6 bases). Germline CDR1 is SGHTA and CDR2 is FQGTGA. Trimming removed 2 bases at V and 1 base at J, with 14 bases between. The length of the CDR3 is 17 residues. Here the CDR3 DNA reads TGTGCCAGCAGCTTAGTGTCCGGGACTGGGAACACCGGGGAGCTGTTTTTT. It translates to CASSLVSGTGNTGELFF.

The chain combines TRBV4-1 with TRBJ2-7, with 9 bases identical to TRBD1. Unmatched junction bases numbered 9, after V lost 4 bases and J lost 5 bases. Germline V CDR1 and CDR2: MGHRA, YSYEKL. The CDR3 runs 15 residues. The CDR3 protein is CASSRRQGVLNEQYF. As DNA, the CDR3 is TGCGCCAGCAGCCGTCGACAGGGGGTACTGAACGAGCAGTACTTC.

This chain links TRBV10-1 with TRBJ2-3; 10 bases match TRBD2. CDR3 length equals 16 residues. Germline V gene lookup returns CDR1 WNHNN and CDR2 SYGVQD (reference sequence). The V segment lost 8 bases and the J segment 5 bases; nucleotides outside the gene matches: 13. For the CDR3, the DNA is TGCGCCAGCGCCCTTGAGGTTAGCGGGGGGCAAGATACGCAGTATTTT. It yields the protein CASALEVSGGQDTQYF.

The CDR3 spells CASSPGRRAPRYF. The CDR3, as DNA: TGTGCCAGCAGTCCCGGGAGACGGGCCCCACGGTACTTC. The gene calls are TRBV28 and TRBJ2-7; tentatively, D is TRBD2 (6 bases). Germline lookup yields CDR1 MDHEN and CDR2 SYDVKM. The CDR3 runs 13 residues. The germline V and J ends were trimmed by 5 bases and 12 bases, with 20 bases remaining between them. Full variable domain (remainder filled in from reference TRBV28 and TRBJ2-7): DVKVTQSSRYLVKRTGEKVFLECVQDMDHENMFWYRQDPGLGLRLIYFSYDVKMKEKGDIPEGYSVSREKKERFSLILESASTNQTSMYLCASSPGRRAPRYFGPGTRLTVT.